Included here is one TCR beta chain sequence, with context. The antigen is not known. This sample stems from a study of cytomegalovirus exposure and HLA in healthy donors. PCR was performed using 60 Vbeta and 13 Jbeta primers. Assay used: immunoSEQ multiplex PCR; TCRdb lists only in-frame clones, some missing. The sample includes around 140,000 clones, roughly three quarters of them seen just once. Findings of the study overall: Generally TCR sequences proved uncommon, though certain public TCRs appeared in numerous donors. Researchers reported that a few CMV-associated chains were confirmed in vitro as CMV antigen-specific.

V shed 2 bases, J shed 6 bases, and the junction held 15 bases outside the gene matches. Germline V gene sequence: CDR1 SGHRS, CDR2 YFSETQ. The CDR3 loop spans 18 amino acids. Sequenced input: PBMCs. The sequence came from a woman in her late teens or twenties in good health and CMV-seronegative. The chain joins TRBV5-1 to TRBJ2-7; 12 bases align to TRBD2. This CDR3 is CASSLGVTSGSFFGEQYF. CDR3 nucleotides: TGCGCCAGCAGCTTAGGGGTGACTAGCGGGAGTTTTTTCGGCGAGCAGTACTTC.